Listed below are T cell receptor beta chains from one sample, sequenced in a study of radiotherapy plus CTLA-4 blockade in lung cancer. Using immunoSEQ multiplex PCR, the repertoire was profiled, and TCRdb retains in-frame clones only, with some absent. The data show about 90,000 clones, with approximately 80% seen just once and roughly 15% held by the top ten. The sample consisted of peripheral blood, taken from a patient treated with radiotherapy plus ipilimumab. These receptors all come from a human donor with non-small cell lung cancer that progressed on radiotherapy plus ipilimumab. Each CDR3 is given with its conserved first and last residue. The D gene is left open where the match is weak. Only part of the rows carry a size: once, few, many, or a class if the clone is expanded.

j_call d_call cdr3_length clone_size v_call cdr3_nt cdr3_aa
TRBJ1-1 - 13 - TRBV2 TGTGCCAGCAACTCGGGGGGGTACACTGAAGCTTTCTTT CASNSGGYTEAFF
TRBJ2-3 TRBD1 14 - TRBV6-5 TGTGCCAGCAGTGCCCGGACAGGGGGCGATACGCAGTATTTT CASSARTGGDTQYF
TRBJ2-7 - 12 few TRBV19 TGTGCCAGGGGTGGAGGGCCCCACGAGCAGTACTTC CARGGGPHEQYF
TRBJ2-1 TRBD2 17 once TRBV7-2 TGTGCCAGCAGCTTAGCTGGAGGGAGGGCCTCCTACAATGAGCAGTTCTTC CASSLAGGRASYNEQFF
TRBJ2-2 - 17 few TRBV27 TGTGCCAGCAGTGAATCCAGGACAGCTTCGAACACCGGGGAGCTGTTTTTT CASSESRTASNTGELFF
TRBJ2-1 TRBD2 16 once TRBV18 TGTGCCAGCTCAGACTTTGGGACTAGCGGATACAATGAGCAGTTCTTC CASSDFGTSGYNEQFF
TRBJ2-5 TRBD1 16 - TRBV5-1 TGCGCCAGCACCGTACTGGGACAGGGGGCAGGAGAGACCCAGTACTTC CASTVLGQGAGETQYF
TRBJ1-2 - 13 - TRBV27 TGTGCCAGCATGGAGGGGCGTAGCGGTGGCTACACCTTC CASMEGRSGGYTF
TRBJ2-3 - 14 - TRBV5-6 TGTGCCAGCAGCCAAGGACTGGGCACAGATACGCAGTATTTT CASSQGLGTDTQYF
TRBJ2-5 TRBD2 15 few TRBV7-2 TGTGCCAGCAGCCGACTAGCGGGGGGCCAAGAGACCCAGTACTTC CASSRLAGGQETQYF
TRBJ2-7 - 13 - TRBV25-1 TGTGCCAGCAGTGAATTCGAAGGGAGGGAGCAGTACTTC CASSEFEGREQYF
TRBJ2-1 TRBD2 13 - TRBV2 TGTGCCAGCACCTATTGGGAGGGTAATGAGCAGTTCTTC CASTYWEGNEQFF
TRBJ2-7 TRBD1 16 - TRBV27 TGTGCCAGCAGTTTATCGAAATACAGGGGATCCTACGAGCAGTACTTC CASSLSKYRGSYEQYF
TRBJ2-7 TRBD1 11 - TRBV6-5 TGTGCCAGCCGGGACAGCTACGAGCAGTACTTC CASRDSYEQYF
TRBJ2-2 - 13 - TRBV29-1 TGCAGCGCCGCGTTGGGTGAGAGCGGGGAGCTGTTTTTT CSAALGESGELFF
TRBJ1-3 - 16 - TRBV6-1 TGTGCCAGCAGTGAATCAGCAGTTCATTCTGGAAACACCATATATTTT CASSESAVHSGNTIYF
TRBJ2-2 TRBD2 15 - TRBV6-1 TGTGCCAGCAGTGAAAAGCGGGGGGGCGGCGGGGAGCTGTTTTTT CASSEKRGGGGELFF
TRBJ2-5 - 12 - TRBV11-3 TGTGCCAGCAGCGAAGACGAAAGGACCCAGTACTTC CASSEDERTQYF
TRBJ1-6 - 18 - TRBV5-1 TGCGCCAGCAGCTTGGCCTCCGTTTGGGAACCCTATAATTCACCCCTCCACTTT CASSLASVWEPYNSPLHF
TRBJ1-2 TRBD1 14 - TRBV4-1 TGCGCCAGCAGCCCGACAGGGGGAAACTATGGCTACACCTTC CASSPTGGNYGYTF
TRBJ2-7 TRBD2 15 few TRBV7-8 TGTGCCAGCAGTCGGAGCGGGGGGGCTTCCTACGAGCAGTACTTC CASSRSGGASYEQYF
TRBJ2-3 - 13 once TRBV14 TGTGCCACCTCTGGACCCTCCCTAACGGGGCAGTATTTT CATSGPSLTGQYF
TRBJ1-4 TRBD1 15 - TRBV30 TGTGCCTGGAGTCCCGGGACAGTTACTAATGAAAAACTGTTTTTT CAWSPGTVTNEKLFF
TRBJ1-2 - 16 - TRBV4-2 TGTGCCAGCAGCCGCCTCCGGCTAGGGCGTCCCTATGGCTACACCTTC CASSRLRLGRPYGYTF
TRBJ2-7 TRBD1 14 - TRBV14 TGTGCCAGCAGCCAACCGACAGGGGGCCACGAGCAGTACTTC CASSQPTGGHEQYF
TRBJ1-1 - 14 - TRBV11-2 TGTGCCAGCAGCTTAGATAGAGGGAACACTGAAGCTTTCTTT CASSLDRGNTEAFF
TRBJ1-1 - 13 - TRBV18 TGTGCCAGCATCGACAGTGTGAACACTGAAGCTTTCTTT CASIDSVNTEAFF
TRBJ2-1 - 12 - TRBV6-5 TGTGCCAGCAGTTCACAGGGTCCTGAGCAGTTCTTC CASSSQGPEQFF
TRBJ2-7 - 14 - TRBV7-2 TGTGCCAGCAGTCCCGGGCCCACTTACTACGAGCAGTACTTC CASSPGPTYYEQYF
TRBJ1-2 - 15 - TRBV4-2 TGTGCCAGCAGCCAAGACCACAGGGAGGGCTATGGCTACACCTTC CASSQDHREGYGYTF
TRBJ2-3 - 15 - TRBV9 TGTGCCAGCAGCGTAGCCCACAGGGACACAGATACGCAGTATTTT CASSVAHRDTDTQYF
TRBJ1-1 - 14 once TRBV2 TGTGCCAGCAGTGCGTTTCAAGGGAACACTGAAGCTTTCTTT CASSAFQGNTEAFF
TRBJ2-7 TRBD2 13 - TRBV19 TGTGCCAGTAGTATTGGACTAGCGTACGAGCAGTACTTC CASSIGLAYEQYF
TRBJ2-3 - 17 - TRBV9 TGTGCCAGCAGCGTAGGTTTTAGCCTCTACCCCCCAGATACGCAGTATTTT CASSVGFSLYPPDTQYF
TRBJ1-1 - 15 - TRBV7-6 TGTGCCAGCAGCCCGGGGAGGAGTGTTTTTGCTGAAGCTTTCTTT CASSPGRSVFAEAFF
TRBJ2-5 TRBD2 16 - TRBV9 TGTGCCAGCAGCGTAGCGGTAGCGGGGGACCAAGAGACCCAGTACTTC CASSVAVAGDQETQYF
TRBJ2-3 TRBD2 17 - TRBV5-4 TGTGCCAGCAGTGGACTAGCGGGAGTGCTCGGCACAGATACGCAGTATTTT CASSGLAGVLGTDTQYF
TRBJ2-3 - 15 - TRBV9 TGTGCCAGCAGCGTCGGGTCAAAGGGCACAGATACGCAGTATTTT CASSVGSKGTDTQYF
TRBJ1-1 - 14 - TRBV5-1 TGCGCCAGCAGCGGAGGCCTTGAGGGCACTGAAGCTTTCTTT CASSGGLEGTEAFF
TRBJ1-4 - 14 few TRBV19 TGTGCCAGCGAGCCACAGGGTATGAGGAAAAAACTGTTTTTT CASEPQGMRKKLFF
TRBJ2-1 - 16 - TRBV7-2 TGTGCCAGCAGCTTAGTGCTGCGGGGGCCGAGCTACCGGCAGTTCTTC CASSLVLRGPSYRQFF
TRBJ1-5 - 15 once TRBV5-8 TGTGCCAGCAGCTTGGTCGTTGGAGTCAATCAGCCCCAGCATTTT CASSLVVGVNQPQHF
TRBJ2-1 - 13 - TRBV2 TGTGCCAGCAGTGGGAACAGGTATTATGAGCAGTTCTTC CASSGNRYYEQFF
TRBJ1-5 - 15 - TRBV9 TGTGCCAGCAGCGCGGGGGGTGGCAGCAATCAGCCCCAGCATTTT CASSAGGGSNQPQHF
TRBJ1-3 - 17 few TRBV5-1 TGCGCCAGCAGCCCACGGAGTGGACAGAACTCTGGAAACACCATATATTTT CASSPRSGQNSGNTIYF
TRBJ2-3 TRBD2 16 once TRBV30 TGTGCCTGGACCCAAGGACTAGCGGGGGGCGGGGGCACGCAGTATTTT CAWTQGLAGGGGTQYF
TRBJ1-4 TRBD1 15 - TRBV18 TGTGCCAGCTCACCTTCACAGGGGTTCTTGGAAAAACTGTTTTTT CASSPSQGFLEKLFF
TRBJ1-4 - 13 - TRBV6-5 TGTGCCACCCAGGGTGGAACTAATGAAAAACTGTTTTTT CATQGGTNEKLFF
TRBJ2-7 - 14 - TRBV4-1 TGCGCCAGCAGCCAAGAAAGACTGTCGGGCGAGCAGTACTTC CASSQERLSGEQYF
TRBJ1-3 TRBD1 17 once TRBV13 TGTGCCAGCAGGACAGGGGCTCGGGGGGCCTCTGGAAACACCATATATTTT CASRTGARGASGNTIYF
TRBJ2-1 TRBD1 13 - TRBV27 TGTGCCAGCTCCGACAGGGCCTACAATGAGCAGTTCTTC CASSDRAYNEQFF
TRBJ1-1 - 14 - TRBV19 TGTGCCAGTAGTATCTACACGGGGAACACTGAAGCTTTCTTT CASSIYTGNTEAFF
TRBJ2-1 TRBD2 17 - TRBV9 TGTGCCAGCAGCTCTTCTAGCGGCAGAGGCTCCTACAATGAGCAGTTCTTC CASSSSSGRGSYNEQFF
TRBJ1-5 TRBD1 16 - TRBV9 TGTGCCAGCAGCCCATCGACAGGGTATAGCAATCAGCCCCAGCATTTT CASSPSTGYSNQPQHF